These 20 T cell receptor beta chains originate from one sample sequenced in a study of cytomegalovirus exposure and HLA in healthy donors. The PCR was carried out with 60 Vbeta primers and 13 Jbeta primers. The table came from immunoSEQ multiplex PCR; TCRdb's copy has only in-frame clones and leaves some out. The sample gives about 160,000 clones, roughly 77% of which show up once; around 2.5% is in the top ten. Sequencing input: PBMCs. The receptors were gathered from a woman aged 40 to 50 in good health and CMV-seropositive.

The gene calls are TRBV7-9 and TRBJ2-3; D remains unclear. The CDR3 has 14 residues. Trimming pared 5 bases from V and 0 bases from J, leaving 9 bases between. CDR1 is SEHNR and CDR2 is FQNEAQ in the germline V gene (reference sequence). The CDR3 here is CASSPQSSTDTQYF. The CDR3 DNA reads TGTGCCAGCAGCCCACAGTCTAGCACAGATACGCAGTATTTT.

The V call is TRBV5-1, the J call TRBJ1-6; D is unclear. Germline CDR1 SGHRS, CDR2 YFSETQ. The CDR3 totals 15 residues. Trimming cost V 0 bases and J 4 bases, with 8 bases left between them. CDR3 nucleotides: TGCGCCAGCAGCTTGGCCGGTCCGTATAATTCACCCCTCCACTTT. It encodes CASSLAGPYNSPLHF.

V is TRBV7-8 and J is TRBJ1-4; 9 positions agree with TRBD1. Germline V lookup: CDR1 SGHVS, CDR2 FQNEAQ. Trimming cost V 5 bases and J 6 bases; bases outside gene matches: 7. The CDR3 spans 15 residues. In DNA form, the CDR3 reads TGTGCCAGCAGCGCCACCGGGACAGGGTATGAAAAACTGTTTTTT. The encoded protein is CASSATGTGYEKLFF. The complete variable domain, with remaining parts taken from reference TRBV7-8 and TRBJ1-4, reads GAGVSQSPRYKVAKRGQDVALRCDPISGHVSLFWYQQALGQGPEFLTYFQNEAQLDKSGLPSDRFFAERPEGSVSTLKIQRTQQEDSAVYLCASSATGTGYEKLFFGSGTQLSVL.

Here the CDR3 reads CASSQVGQGSYEQYF. CDR3 nucleotide sequence: TGCGCCAGCAGTCAAGTGGGACAGGGGAGCTACGAGCAGTACTTC. The rearrangement links TRBV23-1 to TRBJ2-7; TRBD1 aligns across 10 bases. TRBV23-1 counts as an open reading frame of uncertain function. The trim removed 2 bases at V and 3 bases at J, leaving 4 bases unmatched. CDR3 length: 15 amino acids.

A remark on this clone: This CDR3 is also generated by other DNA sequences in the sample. CDR3 amino acids: CASSQPTGDPLTYEQYF. CDR3 nucleotide sequence: TGCGCCAGCAGCCAACCGACAGGAGACCCCCTGACCTACGAGCAGTACTTC. The V gene is TRBV5-1, the J gene TRBJ2-7; a weak D match, TRBD1 (6 bases). Trimming cost V 4 bases and J 2 bases, with 22 bases left between them. This CDR3 comprises 17 residues. Germline CDR1 SGHRS, CDR2 YFSETQ.

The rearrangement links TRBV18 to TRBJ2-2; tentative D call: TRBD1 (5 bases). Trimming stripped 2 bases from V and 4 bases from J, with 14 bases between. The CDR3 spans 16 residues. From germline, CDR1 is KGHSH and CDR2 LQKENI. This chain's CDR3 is CASSPWQGPGTGELFF. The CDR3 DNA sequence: TGTGCCAGCTCACCATGGCAGGGCCCGGGCACCGGGGAGCTGTTTTTT.

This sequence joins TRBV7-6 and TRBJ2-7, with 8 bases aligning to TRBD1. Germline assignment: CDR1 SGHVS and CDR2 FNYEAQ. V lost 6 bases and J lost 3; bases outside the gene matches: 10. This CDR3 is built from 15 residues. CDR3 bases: TGTGCCAGCAGTTTGTCCGGGACAGGAAACTACGAGCAGTACTTC. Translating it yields CASSLSGTGNYEQYF.

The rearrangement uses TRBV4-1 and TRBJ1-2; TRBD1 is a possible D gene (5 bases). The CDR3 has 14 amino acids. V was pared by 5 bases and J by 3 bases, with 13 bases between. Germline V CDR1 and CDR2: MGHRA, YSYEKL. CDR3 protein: CASSLFTGDYGYTF. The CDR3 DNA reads TGCGCCAGCAGCTTATTCACGGGGGACTATGGCTACACCTTC.

The CDR3 reads CASSSGTVNEQFF. The CDR3 coding sequence is TGTGCCAGCAGCTCCGGGACTGTCAATGAGCAGTTCTTC. This chain joins TRBV13 and TRBJ2-1, with TRBD2 as a possible D gene (6 bases). Deletions cut 4 bases from V and 6 bases from J, with 10 bases between. This CDR3 region has 13 residues. Germline values: CDR1 PRHDT, CDR2 FYEKMQ (reference sequence).

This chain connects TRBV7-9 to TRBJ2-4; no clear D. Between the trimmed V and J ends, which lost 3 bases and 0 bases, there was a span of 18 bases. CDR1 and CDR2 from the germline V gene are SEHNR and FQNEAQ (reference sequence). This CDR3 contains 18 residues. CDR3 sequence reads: CASSFGSGLVLAKNIQYF. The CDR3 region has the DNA TGTGCCAGCAGCTTCGGTTCAGGTCTCGTTTTAGCCAAAAACATTCAGTACTTC.

This CDR3 is CASSLTSGGEYEQFF. The CDR3 DNA is TGTGCCAGCAGCTTGACTAGCGGGGGGGAATATGAGCAGTTCTTC. The J gene is TRBJ2-1, the V gene TRBV7-2; 14 bases are shared with TRBD2. The germline V gene encodes CDR1 SGHTA and CDR2 FQGNSA. With V trimmed by 3 bases and J by 8 bases, 3 bases remained unmatched. This CDR3 has 15 residues.

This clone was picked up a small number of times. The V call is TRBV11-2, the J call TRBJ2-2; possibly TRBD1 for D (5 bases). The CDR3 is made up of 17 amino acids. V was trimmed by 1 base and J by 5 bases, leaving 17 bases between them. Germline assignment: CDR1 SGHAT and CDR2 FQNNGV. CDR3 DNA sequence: TGTGCCAGCAGCTTAGGGCCCGGTAGGGGTCCGACCGGGGAGCTGTTTTTT. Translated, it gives CASSLGPGRGPTGELFF.

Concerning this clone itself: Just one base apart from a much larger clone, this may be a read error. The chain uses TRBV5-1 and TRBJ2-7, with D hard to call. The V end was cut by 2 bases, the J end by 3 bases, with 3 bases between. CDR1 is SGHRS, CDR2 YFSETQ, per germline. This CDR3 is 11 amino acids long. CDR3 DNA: TGCGCCAGCAGCTTCCTCTACGAGCAGTACTTC. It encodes CASSFLYEQYF. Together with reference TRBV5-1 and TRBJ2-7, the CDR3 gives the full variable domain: KAGVTQTPRYLIKTRGQQVTLSCSPISGHRSVSWYQQTPGQGLQFLFEYFSETQRNKGNFPGRFSGRQFSNSRSEMNVSTLELGDSALYLCASSFLYEQYFGPGTRLTVT.

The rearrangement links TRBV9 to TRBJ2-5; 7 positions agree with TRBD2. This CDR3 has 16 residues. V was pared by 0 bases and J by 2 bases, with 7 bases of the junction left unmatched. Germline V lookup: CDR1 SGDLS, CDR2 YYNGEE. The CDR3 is CASSVGQTGGQETQYF. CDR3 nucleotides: TGTGCCAGCAGCGTAGGGCAGACGGGGGGACAAGAGACCCAGTACTTC.

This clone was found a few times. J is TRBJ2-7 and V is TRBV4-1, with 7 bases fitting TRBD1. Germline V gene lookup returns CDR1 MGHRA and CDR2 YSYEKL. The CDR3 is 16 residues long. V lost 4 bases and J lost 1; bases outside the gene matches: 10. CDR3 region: CASSPIGDSPSYEQYF. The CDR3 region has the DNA TGCGCCAGCAGCCCCATCGGGGACAGTCCTTCCTACGAGCAGTACTTC.

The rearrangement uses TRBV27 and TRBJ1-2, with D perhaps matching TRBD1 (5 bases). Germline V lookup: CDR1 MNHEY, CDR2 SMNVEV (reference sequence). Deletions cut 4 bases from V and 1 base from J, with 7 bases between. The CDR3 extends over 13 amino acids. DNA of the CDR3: TGTGCCAGCAGTTCCCAGGGTAACTATGGCTACACCTTC. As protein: CASSSQGNYGYTF.

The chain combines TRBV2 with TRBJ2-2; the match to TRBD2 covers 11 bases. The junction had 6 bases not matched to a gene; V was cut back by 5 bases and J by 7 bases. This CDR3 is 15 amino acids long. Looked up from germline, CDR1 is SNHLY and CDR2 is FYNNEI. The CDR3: CASSTRTSGFGELFF. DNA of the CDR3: TGTGCCAGCAGTACTCGGACTAGCGGGTTCGGGGAGCTGTTTTTT. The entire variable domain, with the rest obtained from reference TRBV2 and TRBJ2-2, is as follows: EPEVTQTPSHQVTQMGQEVILRCVPISNHLYFYWYRQILGQKVEFLVSFYNNEISEKSEIFDDQFSVERPDGSNFTLKIRSTKLEDSAMYFCASSTRTSGFGELFFGEGSRLTVL.

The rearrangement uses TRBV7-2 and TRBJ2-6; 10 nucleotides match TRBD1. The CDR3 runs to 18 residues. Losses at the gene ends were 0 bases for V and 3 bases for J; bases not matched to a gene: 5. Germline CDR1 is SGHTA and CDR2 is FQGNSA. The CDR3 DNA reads TGTGCCAGCAGCTTAGCGGGACAGGGGTGGGGTGGGGCCAACGTCCTGACTTTC. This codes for CASSLAGQGWGGANVLTF.

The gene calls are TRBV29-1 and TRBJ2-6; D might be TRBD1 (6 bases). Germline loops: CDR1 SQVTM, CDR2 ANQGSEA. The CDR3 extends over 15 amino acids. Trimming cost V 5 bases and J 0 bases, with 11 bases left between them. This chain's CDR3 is CSVLSGVSGANVLTF. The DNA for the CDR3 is TGCAGCGTTCTCTCAGGGGTCTCTGGGGCCAACGTCCTGACTTTC.

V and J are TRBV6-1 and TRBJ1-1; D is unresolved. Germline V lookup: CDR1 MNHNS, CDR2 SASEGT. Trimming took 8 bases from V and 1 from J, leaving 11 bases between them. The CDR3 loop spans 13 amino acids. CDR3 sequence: CASQRTANTEAFF. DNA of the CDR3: TGTGCCAGCCAGCGGACGGCGAACACTGAAGCTTTCTTT.